Each of the 30 T cell receptor beta chains below was sequenced from the same sample in a study of CD8 T cells in Susac syndrome. Reverse transcription of about 0.45 to 1 ug RNA was performed with random hexamers. Via MiXCR, TCRdb re-called the immunoSEQ multiplex PCR reads, giving one row per CDR3 protein. The data contain about 180,000 distinct CDR3 sequences, about 95% of them singletons. Material for sequencing was CD8+ T cells from PBMCs. Every receptor here comes from a human donor with multiple sclerosis.

The chain joins TRBV2 to TRBJ1-5; D ambiguous. The V gene's germline CDR1 is SNHLY and CDR2 FYNNEI. This CDR3 contains 14 residues. The ends were cut back, 7 bases at V and 3 bases at J, with 13 bases in the middle. This CDR3 is CASNEGSTNQPQHF. The CDR3 bases are TGTGCCAGCAATGAGGGTTCCACCAATCAGCCCCAGCATTTT. The full variable domain, its missing parts supplied by reference TRBV2 and TRBJ1-5, is EPEVTQTPSHQVTQMGQEVILRCVPISNHLYFYWYRQILGQKVEFLVSFYNNEISEKSEIFDDQFSVERPDGSNFTLKIRSTKLEDSAMYFCASNEGSTNQPQHFGDGTRLSIL.

The DNA for the CDR3 is TGTGCCAGCAGTTTAGACAGGACCTATGGCTACACCTTC. Its translation is CASSLDRTYGYTF. V and J are TRBV27 and TRBJ1-2; D perhaps matches TRBD1 (6 bases). V lost 2 bases and J 4 bases, leaving 8 bases between the germline ends. Germline lookup yields CDR1 MNHEY and CDR2 SMNVEV (reference sequence). The CDR3 totals 13 residues.

The rearrangement joins TRBV30 to TRBJ2-2, with D possibly matching TRBD2 (5 bases). V was shortened by 4 bases and J by 4 bases, with 13 bases between the two germline ends. Germline CDR1 reads GTSNPN; CDR2 reads SVGIG (reference sequence). The CDR3 runs 14 residues. Written as DNA, the CDR3 is TGTGCCTGGACGTACGGGATTGGCACCGGGGAGCTGTTTTTT. Its translation is CAWTYGIGTGELFF.

The chain has TRBV4-1 and TRBJ2-3; D not resolved. Trimming shortened V by 0 bases and J by 5 bases, and 6 bases separated the two germline ends. CDR3 length: 13 residues. Germline V gene lookup returns CDR1 MGHRA and CDR2 YSYEKL. The CDR3 bases are TGCGCCAGCAGCCAAGATAGAGGAGATACGCAGTATTTT. Translation: CASSQDRGDTQYF.

The chain uses TRBV12-5 and TRBJ2-7; D not certain. Germline V CDR1 and CDR2: LGHNT, FRNRAP. The CDR3 extends over 15 amino acids. The V gene lost 6 bases and the J gene lost 3 bases, with 18 bases spanning the gap. This chain's CDR3 is CASGDFYRVNYEQYF. CDR3 coding DNA: TGTGCTAGTGGGGATTTCTATAGAGTCAACTACGAGCAGTACTTC. Filled out from reference TRBV12-5 and TRBJ2-7, the complete variable domain reads DARVTQTPRHKVTEMGQEVTMRCQPILGHNTVFWYRQTMMQGLELLAYFRNRAPLDDSGMPKDRFSAEMPDATLATLKIQPSEPRDSAVYFCASGDFYRVNYEQYFGPGTRLTVT.

This clonotype occurred once. The chain uses TRBV27 and TRBJ2-7, with 10 bases matching TRBD1. Germline CDR1 reads MNHEY; CDR2 reads SMNVEV (reference sequence). J was trimmed by 2 bases and V by 4 bases; bases with no gene match: 8. There are 16 residues in the CDR3. This chain's CDR3 is CASSSYRDRGPYEQYF. CDR3 in DNA: TGTGCCAGCAGTTCCTACCGGGACAGGGGTCCCTACGAGCAGTACTTC.

This chain links TRBV7-6 with TRBJ2-1; possible D gene TRBD2, 7 bases. Germline CDR1 SGHVS, CDR2 FNYEAQ. V lost 4 bases and J lost 0, with 16 bases in between. There are 17 residues in the CDR3. CDR3 bases: TGTGCCAGCAGCTCGCCCAGGGGCGGGAGCTCCTACAATGAGCAGTTCTTC. It encodes CASSSPRGGSSYNEQFF.

The chain carries TRBV29-1 and TRBJ2-7, with 7 nucleotides matching TRBD1. In germline, CDR1 is SQVTM, CDR2 ANQGSEA. V shed 6 bases and J 6 bases; nucleotides not matched to a gene: 5. This CDR3 is 11 amino acids long. CDR3 sequence: CSVKTGLEQYF. For the CDR3, the DNA is TGCAGCGTGAAGACAGGGCTCGAGCAGTACTTC.

The chain has TRBV4-1 and TRBJ2-7; D not resolved. V was cut by 0 bases and J by 0 bases, with 9 bases left in between. The germline gives CDR1 MGHRA, CDR2 YSYEKL. CDR3 length: 15 residues. CDR3 in DNA: TGCGCCAGCAGCCAAGATGTCCGCGCCTCCTACGAGCAGTACTTC. Translation gives CASSQDVRASYEQYF.

The J gene is TRBJ2-1, the V gene TRBV9, with D hard to call. The ends were cut back, 5 bases at V and 0 bases at J, with 15 bases in the middle. Germline V CDR1 and CDR2: SGDLS, YYNGEE. The CDR3 runs to 16 residues. CDR3 in amino acids: CASSDPLGSSYNEQFF. CDR3 DNA: TGTGCCAGCAGTGACCCCCTTGGAAGCTCCTACAATGAGCAGTTCTTC.

This chain connects TRBV15 to TRBJ2-3; 7 nucleotides agree with TRBD2. Trimming cost V 0 bases and J 2 bases; bases outside gene matches: 8. The germline V gene encodes CDR1 LNHNV and CDR2 YYDKDF (reference sequence). The CDR3 totals 17 residues. The CDR3 sequence is CATSRDGRLAVTDTQYF. CDR3 coding DNA: TGTGCCACCAGCAGAGATGGGAGGCTAGCGGTCACAGATACGCAGTATTTT.

The chain has TRBV6-4 and TRBJ2-5; D uncertain. The ends were cut back, 5 bases at V and 5 bases at J, with 12 bases in the middle. CDR1 and CDR2 from the germline V gene are MRHNA and SNTAGT. The CDR3 has 13 amino acids. Here the CDR3 DNA reads TGTGCCAGCAGTCCCGGGCCTGAGGAGACCCAGTACTTC. The encoded protein is CASSPGPEETQYF.

The CDR3 DNA sequence: TGTGCCTCGACCCCGTCAGGGGGGCTGAACGAGCAGTACTTC. It encodes CASTPSGGLNEQYF. The V gene is TRBV28, the J gene TRBJ2-7, with D possibly being TRBD1 (7 bases). The ends were cut back, 11 bases at V and 5 bases at J, with 22 bases in the middle. The CDR3 runs to 14 residues. Germline V gene sequence: CDR1 MDHEN, CDR2 SYDVKM.

The CDR3 nucleotides are TGTGCCAGCAGTGACCTACGACAGGGAACCTATGGCTACACCTTC. It specifies CASSDLRQGTYGYTF. The genes are TRBV28 and TRBJ1-2; 7 positions match TRBD1. Germline V lookup: CDR1 MDHEN, CDR2 SYDVKM. The CDR3 runs to 15 residues. Trimming cost V 5 bases and J 4 bases; bases outside gene matches: 10.

The rearrangement uses TRBV29-1 and TRBJ1-1; 7 positions agree with TRBD1. The CDR3 is 14 residues long. Germline V CDR1 and CDR2: SQVTM, ANQGSEA. The V and J ends lost 0 bases and 5 bases, in that order; junction bases with no gene match: 6. The CDR3 DNA is TGCAGCGTTGAAGAATCAGGGGGGATGACTGAAGCTTTCTTT. Its protein product is CSVEESGGMTEAFF.

The V gene is TRBV20-1, the J gene TRBJ1-1, with 8 bases matching TRBD1. J was trimmed by 5 bases and V by 2 bases; bases with no gene match: 7. This CDR3 has 14 residues. CDR1 is DFQATT and CDR2 is SNEGSKA in the germline V gene (reference sequence). The CDR3 coding sequence is TGCAGTGCTAGACGGACAGGGCTTCTTACTGAAGCTTTCTTT. Protein product: CSARRTGLLTEAFF.

This rearrangement joins TRBV13 to TRBJ2-5, with D uncertain. Germline CDR1 PRHDT, CDR2 FYEKMQ (reference sequence). Trimming took 8 bases from V and 0 from J, leaving 16 bases between them. The CDR3 covers 15 residues. The DNA for the CDR3 is TGTGCCAGCTCCCAGGAGAGGATGTACCAAGAGACCCAGTACTTC. This sequence encodes CASSQERMYQETQYF.

J is TRBJ2-1 and V is TRBV15; weak D call: TRBD1 (6 bases). The germline V and J ends were trimmed by 0 bases and 10 bases, with 10 bases remaining between them. Germline assignment: CDR1 LNHNV and CDR2 YYDKDF (reference sequence). The CDR3 length is 13 residues. The CDR3 loop is CATSREWGTEQFF. The CDR3 DNA reads as TGTGCCACCAGCAGAGAATGGGGGACAGAGCAGTTCTTC.

The chain has TRBV12-3 or TRBV12-4 and TRBJ2-7; TRBD2 is a possible D gene (5 bases). V was shortened by 5 bases and J by 8 bases, with 13 bases between the two germline ends. The CDR3 is 12 amino acids. In DNA form, the CDR3 reads TGTGCCAGCAGTCGGGAACGGGTTCAGCAGTACTTC. Its translation is CASSRERVQQYF.

This clonotype appeared a single time. The rearrangement links TRBV5-1 to TRBJ2-1; 8 nucleotides align to TRBD2. V was clipped by 1 base and J by 2 bases; unmatched bases: 5. CDR1 and CDR2 (germline): SGHRS, YFSETQ. The CDR3 has 16 residues. The CDR3 loop is CASSLSNSGTYNEQFF. In nucleotides, the CDR3 is TGCGCCAGCAGCTTGTCTAATAGCGGGACCTACAATGAGCAGTTCTTC.

This chain uses TRBV29-1 with TRBJ2-7, with 7 bases lining up with TRBD2. Germline V gene lookup returns CDR1 SQVTM and CDR2 ANQGSEA. The CDR3 totals 11 residues. V was pared by 7 bases and J by 6 bases, with 6 bases of the junction left unmatched. CDR3 region: CSAGGSLEQYF. The CDR3 coding sequence is TGCAGCGCGGGAGGCTCTCTCGAGCAGTACTTC.

This clonotype was recorded a few times. V and J are TRBV27 and TRBJ2-1; D is undetermined. Trimming pared 2 bases from V and 6 bases from J, leaving 8 bases between. This CDR3 is built from 13 residues. Per germline, CDR1 MNHEY and CDR2 SMNVEV (reference sequence). DNA of the CDR3: TGTGCCAGCAGTTTAGGGGAAGGCAATGAGCAGTTCTTC. This encodes CASSLGEGNEQFF.

The rearrangement uses TRBV12-3 or TRBV12-4 and TRBJ1-2; a weak D match, TRBD1 (5 bases). The V end lost 5 bases, the J end lost 4 bases, and 11 bases lay between the germline ends. CDR3 length: 13 residues. In DNA, the CDR3 is TGTGCCAGCAGTCGCCAGGGATTCTATGGCTACACCTTC. Its protein product is CASSRQGFYGYTF.

This chain links TRBV25-1 with TRBJ2-3; D is possibly TRBD1 or TRBD2 (5 bases each). Germline CDR1 and CDR2: MGHDK and SYGVNS. Trimming took off 9 bases at V and 4 bases at J, with 14 bases between the two ends. The CDR3 runs to 13 residues. This CDR3 is CASEEGTADTQYF. DNA for the CDR3: TGTGCCAGTGAAGAGGGGACCGCAGATACGCAGTATTTT.

The rearrangement joins TRBV7-9 to TRBJ2-2; D is uncertain. V lost 5 bases to trimming and J lost 1 base, with 14 bases between them. Germline values: CDR1 SEHNR, CDR2 FQNEAQ (reference sequence). The CDR3 runs 16 residues. The chain's CDR3 is CASSRWAVRNTGELFF. The CDR3 nucleotides are TGTGCCAGCAGCAGGTGGGCCGTGCGGAACACCGGGGAGCTGTTTTTT.

The chain carries TRBV20-1 and TRBJ1-1, with D possibly matching TRBD1 (5 bases). Trimming left V 3 bases short and J 2 bases short, with 7 bases between. This CDR3 is built from 12 residues. CDR1 DFQATT and CDR2 SNEGSKA come from the germline V gene (reference sequence). This CDR3 reads CSASGANTEAFF. The CDR3 DNA follows: TGCAGTGCTAGTGGGGCCAACACTGAAGCTTTCTTT.

The rearrangement uses TRBV24-1 and TRBJ2-1; D may be TRBD1 (6 bases). Between the trimmed V and J ends, which lost 4 bases and 8 bases, there was a span of 11 bases. The CDR3 loop spans 13 amino acids. Germline CDR1 and CDR2: KGHDR and SFDVKD. As DNA, the CDR3 is TGTGCCACCAGTGACCCCAGGGGTGATGAGCAGTTCTTC. Residues: CATSDPRGDEQFF.

This chain connects TRBV11-2 to TRBJ1-5; D is unclear. Germline V gene sequence: CDR1 SGHAT, CDR2 FQNNGV. The CDR3 length is 15 residues. Trimming shortened V by 3 bases and J by 0 bases, and 9 bases separated the two germline ends. CDR3 bases: TGTGCCAGCAGCTTCGCAGGCGATAGCAATCAGCCCCAGCATTTT. Translating gives CASSFAGDSNQPQHF.

The V gene is TRBV23-1, the J gene TRBJ1-6; 9 bases match TRBD1. TRBV23-1 qualifies as an ORF whose function is uncertain. Unmatched junction bases numbered 1, after V lost 2 bases and J lost 8 bases. This CDR3 is 14 amino acids long. For the CDR3, the DNA is TGCGCCAGCAGTCAAAGGACAGGGGATTCACCCCTCCACTTT. This gives the protein CASSQRTGDSPLHF.

The CDR3 is CSAKELLNYGYTF. Here the CDR3 DNA reads TGCAGTGCTAAAGAACTACTTAACTATGGCTACACCTTC. The chain carries TRBV20-1 and TRBJ1-2, with D unresolved. This CDR3 contains 13 residues. CDR1 is DFQATT, CDR2 SNEGSKA, per germline (reference sequence). V lost 4 bases, J lost 1 base, and 10 bases lay in between.